The T cell receptor beta chain under discussion was sequenced for a study of blood T cell repertoires in COVID-19. Looking at the study overall: Both acute and convalescent COVID-19 samples were obtained from the United States, Italy and Spain.

Sequencing used immunoSEQ multiplex PCR; TCRdb keeps in-frame clones, though not all of them. The sample includes roughly 170,000 clones, less than 85% of them seen just once. Specimen: peripheral blood. The sequence was obtained from a human donor in a cohort sampled during active COVID-19.

This CDR3 is CASSSRTGPYNEQFF. The CDR3 bases are TGTGCCAGCAGCTCCAGGACAGGACCCTACAATGAGCAGTTCTTC. The genes are TRBV11-2 and TRBJ2-1; 7 bases line up with TRBD1. After removal of 4 bases from V and 2 bases from J, the junction contained 5 bases not matched to a gene. The CDR3 runs 15 residues. Germline-derived CDR1 and CDR2 are SGHAT and FQNNGV.